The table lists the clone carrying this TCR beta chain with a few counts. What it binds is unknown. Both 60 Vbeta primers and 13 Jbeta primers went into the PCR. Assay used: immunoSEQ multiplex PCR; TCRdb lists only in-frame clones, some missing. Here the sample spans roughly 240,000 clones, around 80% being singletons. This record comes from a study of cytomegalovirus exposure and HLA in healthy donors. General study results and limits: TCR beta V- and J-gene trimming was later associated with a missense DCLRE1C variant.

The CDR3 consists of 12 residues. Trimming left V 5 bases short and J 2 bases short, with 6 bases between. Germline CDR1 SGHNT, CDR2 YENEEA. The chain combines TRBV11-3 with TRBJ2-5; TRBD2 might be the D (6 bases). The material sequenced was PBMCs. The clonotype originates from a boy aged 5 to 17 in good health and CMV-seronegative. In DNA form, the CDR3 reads TGTGCCAGCAGCGGGGGGCAAGAGACCCAGTACTTC. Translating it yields CASSGGQETQYF. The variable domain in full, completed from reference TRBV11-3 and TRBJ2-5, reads EAGVVQSPRYKIIEKKQPVAFWCNPISGHNTLYWYLQNLGQGPELLIRYENEEAVDDSQLPKDRFSAERLKGVDSTLKIQPAELGDSAVYLCASSGGQETQYFGPGTRLLVL.